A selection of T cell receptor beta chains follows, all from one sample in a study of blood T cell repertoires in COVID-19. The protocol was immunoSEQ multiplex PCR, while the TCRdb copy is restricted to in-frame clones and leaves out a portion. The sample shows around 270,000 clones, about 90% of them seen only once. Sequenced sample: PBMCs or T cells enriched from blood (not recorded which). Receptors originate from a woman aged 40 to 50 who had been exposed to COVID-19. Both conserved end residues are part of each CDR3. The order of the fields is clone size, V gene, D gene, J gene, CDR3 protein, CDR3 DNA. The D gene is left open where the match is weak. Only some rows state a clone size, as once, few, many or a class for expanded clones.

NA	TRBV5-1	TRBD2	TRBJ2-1	CASSLAGGTYNEQFF	TGTGCCAGCAGCTTGGCGGGAGGGACCTACAATGAGCAGTTCTTC
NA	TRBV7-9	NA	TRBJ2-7	CASSFGRDEQYF	TGTGCCAGCAGCTTTGGCAGGGACGAGCAGTACTTC
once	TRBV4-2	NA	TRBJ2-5	CASSHPGIGGQTQYF	TGTGCCAGCAGCCACCCGGGTATAGGAGGACAGACCCAGTACTTC
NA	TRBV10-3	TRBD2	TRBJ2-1	CAISEVSGDNEQFF	TGTGCCATCAGTGAGGTTAGCGGGGACAATGAGCAGTTCTTC
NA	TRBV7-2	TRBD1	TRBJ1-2	CASTSDRGYDYTF	TGTGCCAGCACCTCGGACAGGGGGTATGACTACACCTTC
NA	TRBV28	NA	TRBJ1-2	CASSGSGGYGYTF	TGTGCCAGCAGCGGATCGGGGGGCTATGGCTACACCTTC
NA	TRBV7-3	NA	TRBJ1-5	CASSSSGNQPQHF	TGTGCCAGCAGCTCCTCAGGAAATCAGCCCCAGCATTTT
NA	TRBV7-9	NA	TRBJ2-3	CASSILASPDTQYF	TGTGCCAGCAGCATTCTAGCGTCCCCAGATACGCAGTATTTT
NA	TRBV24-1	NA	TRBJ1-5	CATSGGLGQNQPQHF	TGTGCCACCAGTGGGGGCCTTGGGCAGAATCAGCCCCAGCATTTT
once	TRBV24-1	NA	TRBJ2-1	CATSDRDTERPYNEQFF	TGTGCCACCAGTGATCGGGACACCGAAAGGCCCTACAATGAGCAGTTCTTC
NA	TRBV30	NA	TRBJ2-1	CATVRSYNEQFF	TGTGCCACTGTACGGAGTTACAATGAGCAGTTCTTC
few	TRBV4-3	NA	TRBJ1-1	CASSQGDLANTEAFF	TGCGCCAGCAGCCAAGGGGATCTAGCGAACACTGAAGCTTTCTTT
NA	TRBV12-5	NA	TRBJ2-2	CASGLVHSGELFF	TGTGCTAGTGGTTTGGTCCATAGCGGGGAGCTGTTTTTT
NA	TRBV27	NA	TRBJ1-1	CASSLGGNLEAFF	TGTGCCAGCAGTTTAGGAGGGAACCTGGAAGCTTTCTTT